The T cell receptor beta chain under discussion was sequenced for a study of graft-versus-host responses after intestinal transplantation. This clone counts as medium-sized. Looked up from germline, CDR1 is SQVTM and CDR2 is ANQGSEA. This CDR3 has 12 residues. V lost 2 bases, J lost 1 base, and 6 bases lay in between. TCRdb's copy holds only in-frame clones and misses some; the assay was immunoSEQ multiplex PCR. The sample holds 15,000 to 20,000 clones, around two fifths seen once. Responders that carried the CFSE label, some 200,000 of them, were plated with some 200,000 irradiated, violet-dye-labeled stimulator cells.

The receptor was derived from a human patient who received an intestinal transplant. The sequenced sample was alloreactive CD8+ T cells from a mixed lymphocyte reaction culture, obtained before intestinal transplant. The sample's subset: CFSE-low proliferating T cells sorted from roughly 6-day pre-transplant mixed lymphocyte reaction (GvH or HvG direction). The rearrangement links TRBV29-1 to TRBJ2-7; the D is unclear. CDR3 in DNA: TGCAGCGTTGAAAAGGGTTCCTACGAGCAGTACTTC. This codes for CSVEKGSYEQYF.